This T cell receptor (beta chain) emerged from a study of vaccination and CD4 T cells after COVID-19. Whole-study context: Controls used CEFX viral epitopes (positive), HIV-1 Nef peptides (negative), or no peptide.

Treatment denoted: approximately 10-day PBMC culture with coronavirus spike peptide pools or control peptides (ViraFEST assay). According to the study, CD4+ T cells from the unexposed donor were gathered ahead of the COVID-19 pandemic (2011-2018). This clonotype was recorded a few times. What it recognizes is unknown. The V gene lost 2 bases and the J gene lost 3 bases, with 4 bases spanning the gap. The germline CDR1 and CDR2 sequences are SGHTA and FQGNSA. The CDR3 consists of 12 residues. Cultured CD4+ T cell DNA was sequenced using the Oncomine TCR Beta short-read assay. In TCRdb, the PCR reads were re-called with MiXCR into one record per CDR3 protein. The sample shows some 10,000 distinct CDR3 sequences, less than 80% of them seen only once.

Sequenced input: CD4+ T cells from blood, cultured in vitro. The genes are TRBV7-2 and TRBJ1-1; D remains unclear. The clonotype originates from a human donor in good health. The CDR3 coding sequence is TGTGCCAGCAGCTTAATGTACACTGAAGCTTTCTTT. Its translation is CASSLMYTEAFF.